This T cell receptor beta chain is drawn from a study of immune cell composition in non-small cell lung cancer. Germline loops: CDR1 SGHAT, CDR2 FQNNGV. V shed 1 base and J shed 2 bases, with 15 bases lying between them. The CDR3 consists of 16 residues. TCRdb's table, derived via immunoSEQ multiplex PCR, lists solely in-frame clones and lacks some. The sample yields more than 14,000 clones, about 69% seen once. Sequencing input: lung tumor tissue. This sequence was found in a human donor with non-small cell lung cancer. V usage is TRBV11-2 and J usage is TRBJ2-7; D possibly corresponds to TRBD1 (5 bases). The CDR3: CASSLGSRGFTYEQYF. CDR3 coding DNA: TGTGCCAGCAGCTTAGGCTCAAGGGGATTCACCTACGAGCAGTACTTC.